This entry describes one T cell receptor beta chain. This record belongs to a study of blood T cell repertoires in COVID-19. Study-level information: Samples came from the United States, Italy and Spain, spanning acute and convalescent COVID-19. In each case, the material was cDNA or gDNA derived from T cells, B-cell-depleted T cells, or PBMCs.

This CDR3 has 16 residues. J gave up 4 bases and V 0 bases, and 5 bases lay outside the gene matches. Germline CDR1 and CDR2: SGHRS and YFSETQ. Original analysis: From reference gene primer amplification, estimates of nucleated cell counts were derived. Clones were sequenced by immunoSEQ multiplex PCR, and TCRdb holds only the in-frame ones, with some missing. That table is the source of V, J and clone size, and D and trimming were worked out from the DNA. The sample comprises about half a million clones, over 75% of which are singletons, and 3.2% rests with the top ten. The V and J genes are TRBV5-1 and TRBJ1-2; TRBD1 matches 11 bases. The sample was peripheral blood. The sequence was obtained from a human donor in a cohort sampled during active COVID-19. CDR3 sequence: CASSLVGQGASYGYTF. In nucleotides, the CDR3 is TGCGCCAGCAGCTTGGTAGGACAGGGGGCTTCCTATGGCTACACCTTC.